The present entry profiles one T cell receptor beta chain with its context. This record comes from a study of blood T cell repertoires in COVID-19. About the research overall: In each case, the material was cDNA or gDNA derived from T cells, B-cell-depleted T cells, or PBMCs.

The germline V gene has CDR1 SGHDT and CDR2 YYEEEE. CDR3 length equals 15 residues. J lost 8 bases, V lost 1 base, and 4 bases had no gene match. Per the study methods: Estimation of nucleated cell counts was performed using reference gene primer amplification. Here immunoSEQ multiplex PCR was the method, and the copy in TCRdb shows in-frame clones only, minus some. Clone size and the V and J calls come from that table; the DNA yielded D and trimming. The sample has some 71,000 clones, roughly 89% seen once. The sequenced sample consisted of peripheral blood. The sequence came from a man under 40 with acute or convalescent COVID-19. The chain combines TRBV5-6 with TRBJ2-1; 12 positions match TRBD2. The CDR3 DNA sequence: TGTGCCAGCAGCTTGACTAGCGGGGGGTCGGATGAGCAGTTCTTC. It yields the protein CASSLTSGGSDEQFF.